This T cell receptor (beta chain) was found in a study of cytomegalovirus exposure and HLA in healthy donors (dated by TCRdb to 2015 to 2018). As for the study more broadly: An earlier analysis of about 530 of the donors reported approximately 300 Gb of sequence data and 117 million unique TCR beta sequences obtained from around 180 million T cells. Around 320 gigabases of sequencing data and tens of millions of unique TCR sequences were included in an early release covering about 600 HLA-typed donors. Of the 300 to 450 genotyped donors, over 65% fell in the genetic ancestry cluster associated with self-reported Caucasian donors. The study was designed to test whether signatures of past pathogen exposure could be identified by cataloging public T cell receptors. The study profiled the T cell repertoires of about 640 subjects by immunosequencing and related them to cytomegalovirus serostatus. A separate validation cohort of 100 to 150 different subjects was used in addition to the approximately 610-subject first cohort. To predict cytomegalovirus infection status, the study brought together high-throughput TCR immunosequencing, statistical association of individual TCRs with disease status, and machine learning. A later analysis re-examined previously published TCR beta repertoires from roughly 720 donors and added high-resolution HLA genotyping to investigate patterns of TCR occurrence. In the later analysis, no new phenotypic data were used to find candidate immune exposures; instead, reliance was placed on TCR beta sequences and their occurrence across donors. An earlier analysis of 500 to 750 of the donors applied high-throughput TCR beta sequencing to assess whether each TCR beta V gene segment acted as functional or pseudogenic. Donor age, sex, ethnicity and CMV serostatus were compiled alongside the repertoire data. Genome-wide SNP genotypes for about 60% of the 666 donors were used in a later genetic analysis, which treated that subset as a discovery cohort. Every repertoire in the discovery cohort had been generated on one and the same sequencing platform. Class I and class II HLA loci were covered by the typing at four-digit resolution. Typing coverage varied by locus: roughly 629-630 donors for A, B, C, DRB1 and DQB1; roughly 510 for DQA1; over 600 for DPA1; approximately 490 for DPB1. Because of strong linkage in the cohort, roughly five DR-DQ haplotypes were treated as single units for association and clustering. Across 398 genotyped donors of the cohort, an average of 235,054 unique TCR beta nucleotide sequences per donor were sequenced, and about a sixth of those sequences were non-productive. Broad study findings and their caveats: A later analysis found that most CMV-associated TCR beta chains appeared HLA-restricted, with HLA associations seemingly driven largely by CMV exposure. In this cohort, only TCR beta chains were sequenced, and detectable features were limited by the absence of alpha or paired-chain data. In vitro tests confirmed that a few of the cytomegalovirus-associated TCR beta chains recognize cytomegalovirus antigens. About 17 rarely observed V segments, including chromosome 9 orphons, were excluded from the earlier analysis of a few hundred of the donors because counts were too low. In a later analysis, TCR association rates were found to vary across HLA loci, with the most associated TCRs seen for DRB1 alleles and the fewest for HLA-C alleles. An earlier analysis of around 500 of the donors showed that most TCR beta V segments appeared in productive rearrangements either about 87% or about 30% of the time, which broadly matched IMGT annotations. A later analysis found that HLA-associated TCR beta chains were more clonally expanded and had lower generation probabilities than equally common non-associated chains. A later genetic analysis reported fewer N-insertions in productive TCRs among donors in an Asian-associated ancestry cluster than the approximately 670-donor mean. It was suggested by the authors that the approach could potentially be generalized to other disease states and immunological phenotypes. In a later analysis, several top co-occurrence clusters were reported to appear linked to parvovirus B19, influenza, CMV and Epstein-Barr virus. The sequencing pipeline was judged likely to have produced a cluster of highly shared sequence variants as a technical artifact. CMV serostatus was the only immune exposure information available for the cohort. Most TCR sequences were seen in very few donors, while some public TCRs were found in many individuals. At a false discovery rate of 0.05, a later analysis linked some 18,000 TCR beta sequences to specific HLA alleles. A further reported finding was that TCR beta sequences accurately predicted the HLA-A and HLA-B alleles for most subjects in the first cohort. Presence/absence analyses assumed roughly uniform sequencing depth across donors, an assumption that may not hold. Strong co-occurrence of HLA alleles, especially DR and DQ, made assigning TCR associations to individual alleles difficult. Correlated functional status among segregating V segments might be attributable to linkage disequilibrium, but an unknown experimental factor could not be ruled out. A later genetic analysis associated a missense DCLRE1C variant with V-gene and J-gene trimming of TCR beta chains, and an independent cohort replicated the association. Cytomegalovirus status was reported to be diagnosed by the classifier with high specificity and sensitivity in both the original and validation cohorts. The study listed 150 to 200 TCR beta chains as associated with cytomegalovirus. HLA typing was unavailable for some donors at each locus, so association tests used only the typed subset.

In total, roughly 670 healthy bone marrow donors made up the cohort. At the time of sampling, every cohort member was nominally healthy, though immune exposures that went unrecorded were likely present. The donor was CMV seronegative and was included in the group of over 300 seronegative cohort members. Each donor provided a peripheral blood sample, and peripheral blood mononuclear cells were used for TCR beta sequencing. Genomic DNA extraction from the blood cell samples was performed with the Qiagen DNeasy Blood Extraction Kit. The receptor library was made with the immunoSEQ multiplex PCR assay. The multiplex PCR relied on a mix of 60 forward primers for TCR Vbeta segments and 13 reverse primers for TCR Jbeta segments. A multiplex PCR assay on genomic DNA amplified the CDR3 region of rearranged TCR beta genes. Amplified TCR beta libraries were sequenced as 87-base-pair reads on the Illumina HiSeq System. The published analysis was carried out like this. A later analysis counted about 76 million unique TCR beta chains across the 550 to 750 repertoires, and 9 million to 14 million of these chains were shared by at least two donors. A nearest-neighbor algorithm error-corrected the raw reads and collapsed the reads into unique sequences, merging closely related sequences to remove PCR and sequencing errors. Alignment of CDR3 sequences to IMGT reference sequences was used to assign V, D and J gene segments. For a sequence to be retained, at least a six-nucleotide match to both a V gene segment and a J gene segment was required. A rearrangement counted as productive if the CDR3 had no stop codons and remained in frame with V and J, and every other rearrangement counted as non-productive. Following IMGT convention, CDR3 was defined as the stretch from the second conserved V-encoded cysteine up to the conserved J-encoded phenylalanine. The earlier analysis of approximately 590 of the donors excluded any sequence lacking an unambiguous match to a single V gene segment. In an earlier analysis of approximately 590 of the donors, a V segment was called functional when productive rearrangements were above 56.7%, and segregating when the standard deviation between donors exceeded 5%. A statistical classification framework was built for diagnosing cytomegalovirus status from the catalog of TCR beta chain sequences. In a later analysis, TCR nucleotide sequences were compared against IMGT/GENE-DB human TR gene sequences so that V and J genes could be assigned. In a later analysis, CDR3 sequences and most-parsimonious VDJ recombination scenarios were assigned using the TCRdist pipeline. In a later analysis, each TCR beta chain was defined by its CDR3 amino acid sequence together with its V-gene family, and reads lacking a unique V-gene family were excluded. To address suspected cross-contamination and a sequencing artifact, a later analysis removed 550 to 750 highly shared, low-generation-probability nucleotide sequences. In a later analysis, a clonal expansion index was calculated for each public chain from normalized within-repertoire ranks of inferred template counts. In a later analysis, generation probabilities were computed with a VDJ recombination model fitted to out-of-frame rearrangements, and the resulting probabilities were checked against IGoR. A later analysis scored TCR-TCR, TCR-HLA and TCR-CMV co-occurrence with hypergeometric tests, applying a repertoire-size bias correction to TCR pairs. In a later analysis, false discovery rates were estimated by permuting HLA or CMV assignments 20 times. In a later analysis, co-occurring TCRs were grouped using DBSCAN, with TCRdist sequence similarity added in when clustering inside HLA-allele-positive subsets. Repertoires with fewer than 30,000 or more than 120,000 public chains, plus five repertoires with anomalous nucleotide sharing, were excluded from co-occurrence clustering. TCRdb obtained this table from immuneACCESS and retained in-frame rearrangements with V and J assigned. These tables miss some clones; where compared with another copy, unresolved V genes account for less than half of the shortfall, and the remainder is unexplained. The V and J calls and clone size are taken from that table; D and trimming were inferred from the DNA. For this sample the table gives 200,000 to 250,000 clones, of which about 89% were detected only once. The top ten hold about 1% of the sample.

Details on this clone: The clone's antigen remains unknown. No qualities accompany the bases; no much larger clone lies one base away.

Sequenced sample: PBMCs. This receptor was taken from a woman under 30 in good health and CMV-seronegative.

The sequenced DNA is TGTGCCAGCAGCCGTCGGGCTAGCAGTCTCACAGATACGCAGTATTTT. Translated, it reads CASSRRASSLTDTQYF. The receptor chain draws on TRBV11-3 and TRBJ2-3; the D gene is perhaps TRBD2, on 5 matching bases. The CDR3 numbers 16 residues from cysteine through phenylalanine. Only the CDR3 portion is preserved as DNA: 48 bases, with reading frame beginning at the first base. V lost 5 bases and J lost 2 bases; the stretch between them is 17 bases long. According to the germline V gene, CDR1 reads SGHNT and CDR2 reads YENEEA.